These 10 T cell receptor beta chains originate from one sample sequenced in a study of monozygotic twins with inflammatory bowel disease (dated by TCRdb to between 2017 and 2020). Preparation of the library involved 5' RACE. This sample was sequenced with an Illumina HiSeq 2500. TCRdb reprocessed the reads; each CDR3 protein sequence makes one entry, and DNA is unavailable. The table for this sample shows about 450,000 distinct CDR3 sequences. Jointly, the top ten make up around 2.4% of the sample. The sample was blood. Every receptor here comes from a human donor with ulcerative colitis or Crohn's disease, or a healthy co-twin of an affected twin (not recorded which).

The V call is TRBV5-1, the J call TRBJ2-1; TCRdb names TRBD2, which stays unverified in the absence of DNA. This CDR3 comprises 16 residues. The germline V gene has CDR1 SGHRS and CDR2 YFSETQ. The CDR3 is CASSIGTSGRNNEQFF. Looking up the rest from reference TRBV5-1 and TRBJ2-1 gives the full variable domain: KAGVTQTPRYLIKTRGQQVTLSCSPISGHRSVSWYQQTPGQGLQFLFEYFSETQRNKGNFPGRFSGRQFSNSRSEMNVSTLELGDSALYLCASSIGTSGRNNEQFFGPGTRLTVL.

CDR3 residues: CASSLRTGAEYGYTF. The rearrangement links TRBV3-1 to TRBJ1-2; TCRdb returns TRBD1, unconfirmable since there is no DNA. The germline V gene encodes CDR1 LGHDT and CDR2 YNNKEL (reference sequence). The CDR3 covers 15 residues. Drawing the rest from reference TRBV3-1 and TRBJ1-2, the complete variable domain is DTAVSQTPKYLVTQMGNDKSIKCEQNLGHDTMYWYKQDSKKFLKIMFSYNNKELIINETVPNRFSPKSPDKAHLNLHINSLELGDSAVYFCASSLRTGAEYGYTFGSGTRLTVV.

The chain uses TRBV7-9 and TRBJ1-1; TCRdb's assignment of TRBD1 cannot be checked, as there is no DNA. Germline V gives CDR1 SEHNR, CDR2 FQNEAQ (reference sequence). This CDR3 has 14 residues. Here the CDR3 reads CASSLGPEQSEAFF.

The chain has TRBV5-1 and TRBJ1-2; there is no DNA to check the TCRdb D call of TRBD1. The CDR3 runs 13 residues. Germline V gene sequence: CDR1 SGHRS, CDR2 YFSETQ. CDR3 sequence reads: CASTQGRGYGYTF.

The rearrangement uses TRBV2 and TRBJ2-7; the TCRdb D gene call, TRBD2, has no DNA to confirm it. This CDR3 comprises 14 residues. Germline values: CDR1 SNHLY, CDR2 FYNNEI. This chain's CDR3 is CASREWTRSYEQYF. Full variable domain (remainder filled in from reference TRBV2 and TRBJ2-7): EPEVTQTPSHQVTQMGQEVILRCVPISNHLYFYWYRQILGQKVEFLVSFYNNEISEKSEIFDDQFSVERPDGSNFTLKIRSTKLEDSAMYFCASREWTRSYEQYFGPGTRLTVT.

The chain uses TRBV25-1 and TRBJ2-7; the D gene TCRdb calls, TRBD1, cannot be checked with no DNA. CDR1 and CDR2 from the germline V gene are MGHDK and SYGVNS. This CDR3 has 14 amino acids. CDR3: CASSGTPPPYEQYF.

The CDR3 sequence: CASSLGTTNEQFF. The V and J genes are TRBV11-3 and TRBJ2-1. The V gene's germline CDR1 is SGHNT and CDR2 YENEEA. The CDR3 is made up of 13 amino acids.

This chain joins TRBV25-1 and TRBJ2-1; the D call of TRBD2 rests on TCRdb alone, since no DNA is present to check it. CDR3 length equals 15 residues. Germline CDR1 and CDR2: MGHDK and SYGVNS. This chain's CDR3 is CASSELTSGKNEQFF.

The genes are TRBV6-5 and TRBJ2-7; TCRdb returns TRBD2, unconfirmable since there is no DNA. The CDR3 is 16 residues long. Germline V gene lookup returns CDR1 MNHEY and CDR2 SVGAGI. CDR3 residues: CASSYSRASLSYEQYF.

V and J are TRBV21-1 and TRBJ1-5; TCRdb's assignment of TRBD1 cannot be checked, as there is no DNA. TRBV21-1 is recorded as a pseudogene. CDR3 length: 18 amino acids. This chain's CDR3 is CASSKGEFRGAENQPQHF.